Listed here are 3 T cell receptor beta chains from one sample, sequenced in a study of spatial heterogeneity in lung cancer. Study-level findings and limits: Mutation counts in tumors were tracked by counts of expanded intratumoral alpha and beta TCRs.

TCRdb reprocessed the 5' RACE reads with MiXCR, giving one entry per CDR3 protein. This sample has about 9,800 distinct CDR3 sequences; around 6% occur once, and the top ten carry around 9.1%. Time point: sample taken at primary tumor resection. No antigen has been identified for these receptors. Sample: lung tumor tissue, taken at surgery. The receptors were gathered from a male donor with early-stage non-small cell lung cancer.

The sample holds many counts of this clonotype. Within a library made for alpha chains, this beta chain is off target, and its count is uninformative. The chain joins TRBV12-3 or TRBV12-4 to TRBJ2-5, with 10 bases fitting TRBD1. The CDR3 spans 16 residues. J was trimmed by 5 bases and V by 3 bases; bases with no gene match: 9. CDR3 in DNA: TGTGCCAGCAGTTTCGGGGACAGGGGCTTCGGGGAGACCCAGTACTTC. It encodes CASSFGDRGFGETQYF.

This clonotype has only a few counts. Being off target in a library aimed at alpha chains, this beta chain has a size of little meaning. The gene calls are TRBV20-1 and TRBJ2-3, with 11 bases matching TRBD2. The ends lost 5 bases at V and 0 bases at J; junction bases unmatched: 13. The CDR3 has 18 amino acids. Germline loops: CDR1 DFQATT, CDR2 SNEGSKA (reference sequence). CDR3 coding DNA: TGCAGTGCTTATCCCGGGACTAGCGGAGTTACTAGCACAGATACGCAGTATTTT. Its translation is CSAYPGTSGVTSTDTQYF.

There are many counts of this clonotype. As an off-target read in a library built for alpha chains, this beta chain has a frequency of little significance. The chain is built from TRBV12-3 or TRBV12-4 and TRBJ1-6; TRBD1 aligns across 8 bases. Trimming cost V 3 bases and J 6 bases; bases outside gene matches: 4. CDR3 length: 15 residues. As DNA, the CDR3 is TGTGCCAGCAGTTTTGGACAGGGCCTTAATTCACCCCTCCACTTT. Its translation: CASSFGQGLNSPLHF.